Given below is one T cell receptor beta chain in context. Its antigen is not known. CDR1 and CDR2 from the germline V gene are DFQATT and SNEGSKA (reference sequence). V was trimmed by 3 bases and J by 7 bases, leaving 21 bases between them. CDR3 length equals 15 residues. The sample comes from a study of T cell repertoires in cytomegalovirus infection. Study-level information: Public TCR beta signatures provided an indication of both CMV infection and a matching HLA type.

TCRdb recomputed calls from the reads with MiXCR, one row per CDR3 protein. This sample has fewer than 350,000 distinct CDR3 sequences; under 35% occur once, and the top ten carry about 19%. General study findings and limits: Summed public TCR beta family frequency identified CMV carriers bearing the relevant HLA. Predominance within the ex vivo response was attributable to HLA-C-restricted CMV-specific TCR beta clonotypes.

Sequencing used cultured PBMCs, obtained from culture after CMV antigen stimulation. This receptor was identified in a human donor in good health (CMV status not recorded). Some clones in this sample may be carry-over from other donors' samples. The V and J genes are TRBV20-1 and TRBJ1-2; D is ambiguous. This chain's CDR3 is CSASGDPQNSRGYTF. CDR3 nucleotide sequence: TGCAGTGCTAGTGGCGATCCCCAAAATTCGCGTGGCTACACCTTC.